A single sample is the source of the 20 T cell receptor beta chains below, sequenced in a study of T cell responses to AZD1222 COVID-19 vaccine (dated by TCRdb to the early 2020s). The protocol used for the library was the immunoSEQ multiplex PCR assay. TCRdb's version of the immuneACCESS table is confined to in-frame rearrangements and falls short of the full clone set. An unresolved V gene accounts for under half of the shortfall where checked; the remainder is of unknown origin. The sample includes 90,000 to 100,000 clones, with about 85% observed a single time. In total, the top ten clones hold roughly 4.5% of the sample. The sample's time point label is to be understood as: about 28 days (+/-7) after the second vaccine dose. The sample here was peripheral blood, taken 28 days after the second AZD1222 dose. The origin of the receptors is an adult who received the AZD1222 COVID-19 vaccine.

This clone was recorded only once. The chain combines TRBV4-1 with TRBJ2-5; either TRBD1 or TRBD2 may fit D (5 bases each). CDR3 length: 14 amino acids. V lost 3 bases and J 5 bases, leaving 13 bases between the germline ends. Germline V CDR1 and CDR2: MGHRA, YSYEKL. The DNA of the CDR3 is TGCGCCAGCAGCCAGACTCTGGGGGTGGAGACCCAGTACTTC. Translated: CASSQTLGVETQYF.

This clone has a single count. The rearrangement joins TRBV15 to TRBJ2-1; D not certain. CDR1 is LNHNV and CDR2 is YYDKDF in the germline V gene (reference sequence). Trimming left V 1 base short and J 9 bases short, with 4 bases between. CDR3 length: 11 residues. CDR3 loop: CATSRGSEQFF. CDR3 nucleotide sequence: TGTGCCACCAGCAGAGGGTCTGAGCAGTTCTTC.

The chain recombines TRBV2 with TRBJ1-2; a weak D match, TRBD1 (6 bases). Trimming took 9 bases from V and 4 from J, leaving 15 bases between them. Germline V gene lookup returns CDR1 SNHLY and CDR2 FYNNEI. The CDR3 runs 13 residues. The CDR3 sequence: CARKTGAIYGYTF. The CDR3 DNA reads as TGTGCCAGGAAGACAGGCGCGATCTATGGCTACACCTTC.

This chain links TRBV19 with TRBJ2-5, with 13 bases identical to TRBD2. The CDR3 sequence is 14 residues long. V dropped 7 bases and J dropped 2; count of bases not matched to a gene: 1. Germline V gene sequence: CDR1 LNHDA, CDR2 SQIVND (reference sequence). DNA of the CDR3: TGTGCCAGTAAGGGACTAGCGGGACAAGAGACCCAGTACTTC. As protein: CASKGLAGQETQYF.

The genes are TRBV19 and TRBJ1-1; 8 bases match TRBD1. This CDR3 is 16 amino acids long. The germline V gene encodes CDR1 LNHDA and CDR2 SQIVND (reference sequence). The CDR3 bases are TGTGCGGCAGGGGACAGGCCCAAGGACGTGAACACTGAAGCTTTCTTT. Translated: CAAGDRPKDVNTEAFF. The full variable domain, rest sourced from reference TRBV19 and TRBJ1-1, is DGGITQSPKYLFRKEGQNVTLSCEQNLNHDAMYWYRQDPGQGLRLIYYSQIVNDFQKGDIAEGYSVSREKKESFPLTVTSAQKNPTAFYLCAAGDRPKDVNTEAFFGQGTRLTVV.

V usage is TRBV29-1 and J usage is TRBJ1-1, with D possibly being TRBD1 (6 bases). The V gene's germline CDR1 is SQVTM and CDR2 ANQGSEA. The V end lost 3 bases, the J end lost 4 bases, and 15 bases lay between the germline ends. The CDR3 contains 14 residues. The CDR3 loop is CSVESGAGSTEAFF. The CDR3 region has the DNA TGCAGCGTTGAGTCGGGGGCAGGAAGCACTGAAGCTTTCTTT.

This rearrangement joins TRBV7-2 to TRBJ2-5, with TRBD1 as a possible D gene (7 bases). The ends were cut back, 4 bases at V and 5 bases at J, with 14 bases in the middle. This CDR3 spans 14 amino acids. CDR1 and CDR2 (germline): SGHTA, FQGNSA. CDR3 sequence (DNA): TGTGCCAGCAGCTACCAGGGGGGCGCGGAGACCCAGTACTTC. Amino acids: CASSYQGGAETQYF.

This clone was seen once. V gene TRBV9 combines with J gene TRBJ2-7; D ambiguous. V lost 0 bases and J lost 3, with 7 bases in between. Germline lookup yields CDR1 SGDLS and CDR2 YYNGEE. The CDR3 runs to 13 residues. In DNA, the CDR3 is TGTGCCAGCAGCGTAGGGTCAGACTACGAGCAGTACTTC. This translates into CASSVGSDYEQYF.

The rearrangement joins TRBV4-2 to TRBJ2-1; 7 nucleotides agree with TRBD1. Germline trimming cut 6 bases from V and 8 bases from J; bases unmatched to any gene: 13. The length of the CDR3 is 15 residues. Germline V CDR1 and CDR2: LGHNA, YNFKEQ. The CDR3 nucleotides are TGTGCCAGCAGGCCCACCCCGGGACAGACGGATGAGCAGTTCTTC. Amino acid sequence: CASRPTPGQTDEQFF.

This clone was seen only once. The V gene is TRBV9, the J gene TRBJ2-3; possible D gene TRBD2, 7 bases. V was pared by 0 bases and J by 0 bases, with 14 bases between. This CDR3 is 17 amino acids long. CDR1 is SGDLS, CDR2 YYNGEE, per germline. In DNA, the CDR3 is TGTGCCAGCAGCGTAGGCCCGCGGGGGCTCAGCACAGATACGCAGTATTTT. Its protein is CASSVGPRGLSTDTQYF.

The V call is TRBV30, the J call TRBJ2-6; perhaps TRBD2 as D (7 bases). The CDR3 covers 14 residues. Trimming removed 0 bases from V and 6 bases from J, with 9 bases in between. Germline CDR1 reads GTSNPN; CDR2 reads SVGIG (reference sequence). CDR3 region: CAWSVGGAANVLTF. The CDR3 nucleotides read TGTGCCTGGAGTGTGGGGGGGGCGGCCAACGTCCTGACTTTC.

V and J are TRBV6-5 and TRBJ1-2, with TRBD1 matching over 10 bases. Germline V lookup: CDR1 MNHEY, CDR2 SVGAGI. CDR3 length equals 13 residues. Losses at the gene ends were 6 bases for V and 6 bases for J; bases not matched to a gene: 4. For the CDR3, the DNA is TGTGCCAGCAGCGCGGACAGGGGGGATGGCTACACCTTC. The encoded protein is CASSADRGDGYTF.

CDR3 bases: TGTGCCAGCAGTTCTTCAGGGGGAGTGGGGGCTTTCTTT. Its translation is CASSSSGGVGAFF. The chain couples TRBV6-2 or TRBV6-3 to TRBJ1-1, with TRBD1 identical over 7 bases. The CDR3 length is 13 residues. V trimming: 4 bases; J trimming: 11 bases; junction bases outside the gene matches: 10. Germline CDR1 MNHEY, CDR2 SVGEGT.

This chain connects TRBV7-9 to TRBJ2-7; unclear D gene. The CDR3 runs 12 residues. V was trimmed by 3 bases and J by 2 bases, leaving 5 bases between them. Germline values: CDR1 SEHNR, CDR2 FQNEAQ (reference sequence). The CDR3 DNA is TGTGCCAGCAGCTTTGTCACCTACGAGCAGTACTTC. As protein: CASSFVTYEQYF.

As regards this clone: Sequence at one end of the junction differs from germline and may be a read error. The V gene is TRBV6-5, the J gene TRBJ2-7; possibly TRBD2 for D (5 bases). The CDR3 is 13 amino acids. The germline V gene has CDR1 MNHEY and CDR2 SVGAGI. The CDR3 sequence is CASGLSSSSEQYF. CDR3 DNA: TGTGCCAGCGGCCTATCTAGCTCCTCCGAGCAGTACTTC.

This clone was seen only once. V usage is TRBV9 and J usage is TRBJ2-3; 11 bases are a match to TRBD2. CDR1 is SGDLS, CDR2 YYNGEE, per germline. This CDR3 contains 14 residues. Trimming cost V 3 bases and J 3 bases; bases outside gene matches: 0. The CDR3 reads CASSGTSGTDTQYF. CDR3 coding DNA: TGTGCCAGCAGCGGGACTAGCGGGACAGATACGCAGTATTTT.

The V gene is TRBV7-9, the J gene TRBJ2-2; TRBD2 agrees at 11 bases. Germline trimming cut 4 bases from V and 3 bases from J; bases unmatched to any gene: 4. Germline-derived CDR1 and CDR2 are SEHNR and FQNEAQ (reference sequence). This CDR3 has 16 amino acids. CDR3 nucleotide sequence: TGTGCCAGCAGCTCCGGGACTAGCGGTTACACCGGGGAGCTGTTTTTT. Amino acids: CASSSGTSGYTGELFF.

The rearrangement links TRBV28 to TRBJ2-7; D remains unclear. Germline CDR1 and CDR2: MDHEN and SYDVKM. There are 13 residues in the CDR3. V dropped 8 bases and J dropped 1 base, with 12 bases sitting between them. The CDR3 spells CASDSTSSYEQYF. The CDR3 DNA reads as TGTGCCAGCGACTCTACATCGTCCTACGAGCAGTACTTC.

This chain joins TRBV5-6 and TRBJ2-7, with 16 positions matching TRBD2. The CDR3 totals 16 residues. CDR1 SGHDT and CDR2 YYEEEE come from the germline V gene. J was trimmed by 2 bases and V by 3 bases; bases with no gene match: 2. CDR3 in DNA: TGTGCCAGCAGCTACGGGACTAGCGGGGGGGCCTACGAGCAGTACTTC. Residues: CASSYGTSGGAYEQYF.

V and J are TRBV7-2 and TRBJ2-2; 8 positions match TRBD2. The J segment lost 6 bases and the V segment lost 5 bases, leaving 5 bases of the junction unmatched. From germline, CDR1 is SGHTA and CDR2 FQGNSA. The CDR3 runs to 14 residues. This CDR3 reads CASSPGLVAGELFF. The CDR3 bases are TGTGCCAGCAGCCCGGGACTAGTAGCCGGGGAGCTGTTTTTT.